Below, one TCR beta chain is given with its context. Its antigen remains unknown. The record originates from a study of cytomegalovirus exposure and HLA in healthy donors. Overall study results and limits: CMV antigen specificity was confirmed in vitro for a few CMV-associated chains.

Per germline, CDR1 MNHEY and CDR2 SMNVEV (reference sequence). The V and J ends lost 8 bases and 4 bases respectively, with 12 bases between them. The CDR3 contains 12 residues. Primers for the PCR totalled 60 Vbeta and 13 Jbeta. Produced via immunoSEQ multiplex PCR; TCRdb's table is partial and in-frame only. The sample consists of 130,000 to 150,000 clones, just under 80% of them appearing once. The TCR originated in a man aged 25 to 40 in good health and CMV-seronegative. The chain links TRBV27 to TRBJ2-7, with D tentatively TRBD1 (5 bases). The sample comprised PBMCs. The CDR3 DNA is TGTGCCAGCGGTCGACAGCAGTACGAGCAGTACTTC. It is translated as CASGRQQYEQYF.